What follows are 3 T cell receptor beta chains derived from one specimen sequenced in a study of identical twins. TCRdb ran MiXCR on the 5' RACE reads and lists one entry per CDR3 protein. The table includes some 200,000 distinct CDR3 sequences, 7.5% detected once. This sample was also put to use in a study of yellow fever vaccine responses in identical twins.

Sequenced: memory (CD45RO+) T cells sorted from blood. All receptors come from a woman between 18 and 29 years old in good health.

This clonotype was recorded many times. The CDR3 sequence is CASSARLALSTDTQYF. The CDR3 nucleotides are TGCGCCAGCAGCGCGAGACTAGCGCTTAGCACAGATACGCAGTATTTT. V gene TRBV5-1 combines with J gene TRBJ2-3; 8 bases are a match to TRBD2. With V trimmed by 4 bases and J by 0 bases, 7 bases remained unmatched. The CDR3 totals 16 residues. Germline V lookup: CDR1 SGHRS, CDR2 YFSETQ.

This clonotype was found a few times. The V gene is TRBV2, the J gene TRBJ1-2; D may be TRBD1 (6 bases). CDR1 SNHLY and CDR2 FYNNEI come from the germline V gene. This CDR3 spans 14 amino acids. Trimming removed 6 bases from V and 7 bases from J, with 18 bases in between. This CDR3 is CASRLNTGFSGYTF. The CDR3 bases are TGTGCCAGCAGGTTGAATACAGGGTTTTCTGGCTACACCTTC.

V and J are TRBV7-9 and TRBJ1-3; D ambiguous. Trimming removed 5 bases at V and 4 bases at J, with 18 bases between. The CDR3 extends over 16 amino acids. Germline CDR1 is SEHNR and CDR2 is FQNEAQ (reference sequence). The CDR3 spells CASSPPGTLGGNTIYF. The CDR3, as DNA: TGTGCCAGCAGCCCTCCGGGAACTCTAGGGGGAAACACCATATATTTT.